This T cell receptor (beta chain) emerged from a study of blood T cells in healthy people across ages. PCR was performed a second time for about 7 to 12 cycles using a sample-barcoded 5' primer and a J-beta primer mix. One entry per CDR3 protein results from TCRdb running MiXCR on the 5' RACE reads. The data show almost 1 million distinct CDR3 sequences, with 51% seen just once and about 20% held by the top ten. The CDR3 extends over 15 amino acids. Between the trimmed V and J ends, which lost 1 base and 4 bases, there was a span of 14 bases. Germline lookup yields CDR1 SGHRS and CDR2 YFSETQ. The source is a woman aged 60 to 75 in good health. Sequences were obtained from blood. The V and J genes are TRBV5-1 and TRBJ2-5, with D tentatively TRBD1 (5 bases). CDR3 residues: CASSLRIRALETQYF. Written as DNA, the CDR3 is TGCGCCAGCAGCTTGAGGATCAGGGCCCTAGAGACCCAGTACTTC.